This entry lists 21 T cell receptor beta chains sequenced from one sample in a study of CD8+ T cells in alopecia areata. Treatment described: oral pan-JAK inhibitor, 5-10 mg twice daily. The authors extracted RNA and reverse transcribed it into cDNA as the sequencing template. Sequencing was performed with immunoSEQ multiplex PCR; in TCRdb, only in-frame clones are kept and a portion is missing. Of 150,000 to 200,000 clones listed, less than 65% are singletons. This specimen was CD4+ T cells sorted from blood, taken at week 24, from a patient treated with tofacitinib. These TCRs come from a human donor with alopecia areata.

There are a few counts of this clone. V gene TRBV2 combines with J gene TRBJ2-4, with D maybe TRBD1 (6 bases). This CDR3 region has 14 residues. CDR1 SNHLY and CDR2 FYNNEI come from the germline V gene. Trimming removed 2 bases at V and 6 bases at J, with 11 bases between. CDR3 DNA sequence: TGTGCCAGCAGTGAACGGGACAACCCAAACATTCAGTACTTC. Protein: CASSERDNPNIQYF. Combining the CDR3 with reference TRBV2 and TRBJ2-4 gives the whole variable domain EPEVTQTPSHQVTQMGQEVILRCVPISNHLYFYWYRQILGQKVEFLVSFYNNEISEKSEIFDDQFSVERPDGSNFTLKIRSTKLEDSAMYFCASSERDNPNIQYFGAGTRLSVL.

The sample holds a few counts of this clone. This chain joins TRBV6-5 and TRBJ1-1, with D unresolved. Germline V CDR1 and CDR2: MNHEY, SVGAGI. CDR3 size: 13 residues. Between the trimmed V and J ends, which lost 6 bases and 7 bases, there was a span of 15 bases. The CDR3 here is CASRNDRRGEAFF. The CDR3 nucleotides read TGTGCCAGCAGAAACGACCGACGGGGTGAAGCTTTCTTT.

This clone was observed a few times. This chain connects TRBV9 to TRBJ2-2; D not resolved. The length of the CDR3 is 14 residues. Germline V CDR1 and CDR2: SGDLS, YYNGEE. The germline V and J ends were trimmed by 0 bases and 9 bases, with 12 bases remaining between them. The CDR3 region is CASSVGELGRELFF. DNA for the CDR3: TGTGCCAGCAGCGTAGGGGAACTCGGCCGGGAGCTGTTTTTT.

There are a few counts of this clone. The chain joins TRBV30 to TRBJ1-4; D call uncertain. The CDR3 loop spans 12 amino acids. The germline gives CDR1 GTSNPN, CDR2 SVGIG (reference sequence). V was trimmed by 0 bases and J by 9 bases, leaving 8 bases between them. The CDR3 loop reads CAWSVIDQKLFF. For the CDR3, the DNA is TGTGCCTGGAGTGTAATAGACCAAAAACTGTTTTTT.

This clone was detected only a few times. The J gene is TRBJ2-7, the V gene TRBV18; weak D call: TRBD1 (7 bases). Germline loops: CDR1 KGHSH, CDR2 LQKENI. Trimming stripped 3 bases from V and 3 bases from J, with 12 bases between. This CDR3 spans 14 amino acids. CDR3 residues: CASSPAGGNYEQYF. As DNA, the CDR3 is TGTGCCAGCTCACCGGCAGGGGGGAACTACGAGCAGTACTTC.

This chain joins TRBV5-1 and TRBJ2-7; 8 nucleotides align to TRBD1. V lost 3 bases to trimming and J lost 3 bases; unmatched junction nucleotides: 2. The germline gives CDR1 SGHRS, CDR2 YFSETQ. CDR3 length equals 13 residues. This chain's CDR3 is CASSSGQVYEQYF. CDR3 coding DNA: TGCGCCAGCAGCTCGGGACAGGTCTACGAGCAGTACTTC.

The chain carries TRBV29-1 and TRBJ2-3; the match to TRBD2 covers 11 bases. In germline, CDR1 is SQVTM, CDR2 ANQGSEA. J gave up 4 bases and V 5 bases, and 2 bases lay outside the gene matches. The CDR3 totals 13 residues. CDR3 region: CSVLAGGPDTQYF. The CDR3 DNA reads TGCAGCGTTCTAGCGGGGGGCCCAGATACGCAGTATTTT.

The rearrangement uses TRBV29-1 and TRBJ2-1; possible D gene TRBD1, 6 bases. CDR1 SQVTM and CDR2 ANQGSEA come from the germline V gene. This CDR3 region has 14 residues. V dropped 6 bases and J dropped 4 bases, with 16 bases sitting between them. CDR3 bases: TGCAGCGTACACGGACAGCTGGTTTACAATGAGCAGTTCTTC. It yields the protein CSVHGQLVYNEQFF.

The chain recombines TRBV9 with TRBJ2-3, with unresolved D. This CDR3 is 15 amino acids long. Germline loops: CDR1 SGDLS, CDR2 YYNGEE. The V end lost 6 bases, the J end lost 5 bases, and 19 bases lay between the germline ends. CDR3 residues: CASNTFGRQQDTQYF. CDR3 bases: TGTGCCAGCAACACCTTCGGGCGGCAACAAGATACGCAGTATTTT.

The chain has TRBV29-1 and TRBJ2-2, with D unclear. This CDR3 has 12 amino acids. Trimming stripped 8 bases from V and 3 bases from J, with 10 bases between. The germline V gene encodes CDR1 SQVTM and CDR2 ANQGSEA. The CDR3 region has the DNA TGCAGCACCGCCACACACACCGGGGAGCTGTTTTTT. Amino acids: CSTATHTGELFF.

This clone was seen just once. The chain links TRBV4-3 to TRBJ1-1, with 8 bases that match TRBD1. From germline, CDR1 is LGHNA and CDR2 YSLEER. With 3 bases clipped from V and 7 bases from J, the junction kept 4 bases outside the gene matches. The CDR3 runs 13 residues. CDR3 sequence reads: CASSQDRVNEAFF. The CDR3 coding sequence is TGCGCCAGCAGCCAGGACAGGGTTAATGAAGCTTTCTTT.

V usage is TRBV29-1 and J usage is TRBJ2-7; 8 bases line up with TRBD1. The CDR3 extends over 15 amino acids. In germline, CDR1 is SQVTM, CDR2 ANQGSEA. The trim removed 2 bases at V and 5 bases at J, leaving 11 bases unmatched. CDR3 nucleotide sequence: TGCAGCGTTGAACCCGGGACAGGAGGTCAAGACGAGCAGTACTTC. It translates to CSVEPGTGGQDEQYF.

The genes are TRBV9 and TRBJ2-7, with TRBD1 matching over 7 bases. V was clipped by 2 bases and J by 5 bases; unmatched bases: 13. Germline V gene sequence: CDR1 SGDLS, CDR2 YYNGEE. The CDR3 covers 16 residues. The CDR3 region has the DNA TGTGCCAGCAGCGTCGGGACAGCCTCACAAAGGGACGAGCAGTACTTC. Translating it yields CASSVGTASQRDEQYF. Full variable domain (outside the CDR3, taken from reference TRBV9 and TRBJ2-7): DSGVTQTPKHLITATGQRVTLRCSPRSGDLSVYWYQQSLDQGLQFLIQYYNGEERAKGNILERFSAQQFPDLHSELNLSSLELGDSALYFCASSVGTASQRDEQYFGPGTRLTVT.

This clone was picked up a small number of times. The chain links TRBV7-3 to TRBJ2-1, with D perhaps TRBD2 (6 bases). The CDR3 runs to 13 residues. CDR1 and CDR2 (germline): SGHTA, FQGTGA. V lost 2 bases and J 15 bases, leaving 17 bases between the germline ends. The CDR3 nucleotides read TGTGCCAGCAGCTTATCCCCACTAGCTGGTCGGTTCTTC. Encoded protein: CASSLSPLAGRFF.

J is TRBJ2-5 and V is TRBV29-1; the D is unclear. This CDR3 is built from 15 residues. Germline V gives CDR1 SQVTM, CDR2 ANQGSEA. Trimming stripped 1 base from V and 4 bases from J, with 16 bases between. The CDR3: CSVEGGLRSLETQYF. The CDR3 DNA reads as TGCAGCGTTGAAGGTGGCTTGAGGTCCCTAGAGACCCAGTACTTC.

J is TRBJ2-3 and V is TRBV29-1; possible D gene TRBD2, 6 bases. Trimming cost V 8 bases and J 7 bases, with 22 bases left between them. The CDR3 runs to 14 residues. CDR1 and CDR2 (germline): SQVTM, ANQGSEA. The CDR3 region has the DNA TGCAGCCCCCCGGGGCAGGGAGGCTTGCATACGCAGTATTTT. This translates into CSPPGQGGLHTQYF.

The V and J genes are TRBV7-2 and TRBJ2-3; 7 nucleotides agree with TRBD2. The CDR3 sequence is 12 residues long. The trim removed 10 bases at V and 11 bases at J, leaving 12 bases unmatched. CDR1 and CDR2 from the germline V gene are SGHTA and FQGNSA. Here the CDR3 reads CAINRAGTKQYF. The CDR3 DNA sequence: TGTGCCATCAATCGAGCCGGGACTAAGCAGTATTTT.

The chain recombines TRBV11-2 with TRBJ1-6, with D maybe TRBD1 (6 bases). The length of the CDR3 is 14 residues. The V and J ends lost 5 bases and 8 bases respectively, with 13 bases between them. CDR1 is SGHAT, CDR2 FQNNGV, per germline. Here the CDR3 DNA reads TGTGCCAGCAGCCACAGGGATCAAGATTCACCCCTCCACTTT. Its protein is CASSHRDQDSPLHF.

The gene calls are TRBV30 and TRBJ2-1; D is unclear. This CDR3 is 14 amino acids long. The germline gives CDR1 GTSNPN, CDR2 SVGIG (reference sequence). V was cut by 0 bases and J by 7 bases, with 13 bases left in between. The CDR3 reads CAWSVEVSRNEQFF. The CDR3 coding sequence is TGTGCCTGGAGTGTAGAGGTATCTCGGAATGAGCAGTTCTTC.

This chain links TRBV2 with TRBJ1-1, with D unclear. Trimming took off 7 bases at V and 1 base at J, with 7 bases between the two ends. The V gene's germline CDR1 is SNHLY and CDR2 FYNNEI. CDR3 length: 12 residues. The CDR3 region has the DNA TGTGCCAGCACCTGGGGGAACACTGAAGCTTTCTTT. Protein product: CASTWGNTEAFF.

This clone was seen only a few times. The chain uses TRBV10-3 and TRBJ1-4, with 8 bases lining up with TRBD1. Per the germline V gene, CDR1 is ENHRY and CDR2 is SYGVKD. The CDR3 is 15 amino acids. Losses at the gene ends were 0 bases for V and 7 bases for J; bases not matched to a gene: 4. The CDR3 reads CAISESRDRLEKLFF. The CDR3 nucleotides read TGTGCCATCAGTGAGTCTCGGGACAGGCTTGAAAAACTGTTTTTT.